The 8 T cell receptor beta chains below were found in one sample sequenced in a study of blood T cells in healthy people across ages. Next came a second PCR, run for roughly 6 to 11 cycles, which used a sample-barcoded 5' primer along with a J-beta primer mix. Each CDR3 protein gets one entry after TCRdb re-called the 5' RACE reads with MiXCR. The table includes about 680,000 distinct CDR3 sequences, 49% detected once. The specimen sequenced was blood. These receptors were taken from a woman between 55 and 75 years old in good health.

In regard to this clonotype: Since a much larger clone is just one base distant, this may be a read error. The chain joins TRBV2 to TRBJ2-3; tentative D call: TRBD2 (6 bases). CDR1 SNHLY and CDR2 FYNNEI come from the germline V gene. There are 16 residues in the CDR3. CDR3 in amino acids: CAGSEQGGWSTDTQYF. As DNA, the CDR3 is TGTGCCGGCAGTGAGCAGGGAGGATGGAGCACAGATACGCAGTATTTT.

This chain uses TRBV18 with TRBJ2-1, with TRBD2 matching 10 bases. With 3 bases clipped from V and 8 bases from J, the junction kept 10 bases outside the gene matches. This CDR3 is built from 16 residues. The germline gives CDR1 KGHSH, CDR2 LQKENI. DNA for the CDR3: TGTGCCAGCTCACCTCCGCTAGCGGGAGTGGGCGATGAGCAGTTCTTC. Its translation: CASSPPLAGVGDEQFF. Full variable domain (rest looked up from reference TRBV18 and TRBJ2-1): NAGVMQNPRHLVRRRGQEARLRCSPMKGHSHVYWYRQLPEEGLKFMVYLQKENIIDESGMPKERFSAEFPKEGPSILRIQQVVRGDSAAYFCASSPPLAGVGDEQFFGPGTRLTVL.

The CDR3 sequence: CASSLVSSRGANVLTF. In nucleotides, the CDR3 is TGTGCCAGCAGCTTAGTTAGCTCAAGGGGGGCCAACGTCCTGACTTTC. The chain couples TRBV7-2 to TRBJ2-6; unclear D gene. V lost 1 base, J lost 4 bases, and 11 bases lay in between. Germline CDR1 and CDR2: SGHTA and FQGNSA. This CDR3 is 16 amino acids long.

The CDR3 reads CASSPTSDWREDTQYF. The CDR3 DNA follows: TGTGCCAGCAGTCCTACTAGCGATTGGCGGGAAGATACGCAGTATTTT. The chain links TRBV6-2 or TRBV6-3 to TRBJ2-3; the match to TRBD2 covers 7 bases. This CDR3 region has 16 residues. V gave up 5 bases and J gave up 5 bases; unmatched junction bases: 13. Germline CDR1 and CDR2: MNHEY and SVGEGT.

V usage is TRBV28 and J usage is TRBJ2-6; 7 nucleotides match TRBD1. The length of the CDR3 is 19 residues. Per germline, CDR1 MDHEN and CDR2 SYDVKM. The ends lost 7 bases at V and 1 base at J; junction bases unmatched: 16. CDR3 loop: CASKSLWDRGRSGANVLTF. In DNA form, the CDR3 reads TGTGCCAGCAAGTCCCTATGGGACAGAGGTAGATCTGGGGCCAACGTCCTGACTTTC.

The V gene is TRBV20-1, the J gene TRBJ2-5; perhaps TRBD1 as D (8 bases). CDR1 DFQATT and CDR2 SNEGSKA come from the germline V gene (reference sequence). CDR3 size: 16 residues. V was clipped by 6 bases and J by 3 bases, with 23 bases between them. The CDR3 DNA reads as TGCAGTGCAAACCCAACAGGGGGGGAGAGAGAAGAGACCCAGTACTTC. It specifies CSANPTGGEREETQYF.

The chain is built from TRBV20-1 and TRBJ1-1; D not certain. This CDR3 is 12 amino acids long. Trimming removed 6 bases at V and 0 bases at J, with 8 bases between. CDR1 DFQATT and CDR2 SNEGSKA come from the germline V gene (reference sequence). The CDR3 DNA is TGCAGTGCGCAACTCTTGAACACTGAAGCTTTCTTT. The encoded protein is CSAQLLNTEAFF.

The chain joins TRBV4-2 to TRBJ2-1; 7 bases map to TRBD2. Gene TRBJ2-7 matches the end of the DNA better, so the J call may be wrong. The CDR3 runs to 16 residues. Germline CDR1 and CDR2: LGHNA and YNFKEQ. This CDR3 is CASSPGGGTSYNEQYF. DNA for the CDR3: TGTGCCAGCAGCCCGGGGGGAGGGACCTCCTACAATGAGCAGTACTTC.